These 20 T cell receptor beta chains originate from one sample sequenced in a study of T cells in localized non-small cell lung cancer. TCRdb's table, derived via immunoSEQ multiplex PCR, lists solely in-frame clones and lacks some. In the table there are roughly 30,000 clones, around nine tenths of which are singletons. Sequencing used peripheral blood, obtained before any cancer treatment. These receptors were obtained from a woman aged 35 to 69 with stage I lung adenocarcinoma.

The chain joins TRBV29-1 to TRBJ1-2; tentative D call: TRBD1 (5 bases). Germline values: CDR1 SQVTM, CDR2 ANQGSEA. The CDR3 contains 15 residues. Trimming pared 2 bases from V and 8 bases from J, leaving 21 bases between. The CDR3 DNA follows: TGCAGCGTTGAATCCCGGGACTCTCGGGGCGGAGGCTACACCTTC. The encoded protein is CSVESRDSRGGGYTF.

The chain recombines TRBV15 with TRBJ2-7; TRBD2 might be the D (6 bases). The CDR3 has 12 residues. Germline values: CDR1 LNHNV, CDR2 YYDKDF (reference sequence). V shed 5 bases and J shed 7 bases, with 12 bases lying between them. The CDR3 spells CATSLDGGEQYF. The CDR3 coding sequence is TGTGCCACCAGCCTGGACGGGGGTGAGCAGTACTTC.

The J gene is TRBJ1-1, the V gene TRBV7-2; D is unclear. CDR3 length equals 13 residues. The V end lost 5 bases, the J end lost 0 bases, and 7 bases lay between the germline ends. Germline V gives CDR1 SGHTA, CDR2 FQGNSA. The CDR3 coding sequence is TGTGCCAGCAGCCCCGATATGAACACTGAAGCTTTCTTT. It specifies CASSPDMNTEAFF. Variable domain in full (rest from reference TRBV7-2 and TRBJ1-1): GAGVSQSPSNKVTEKGKDVELRCDPISGHTALYWYRQSLGQGLEFLIYFQGNSAPDKSGLPSDRFSAERTGGSVSTLTIQRTQQEDSAVYLCASSPDMNTEAFFGQGTRLTVV.

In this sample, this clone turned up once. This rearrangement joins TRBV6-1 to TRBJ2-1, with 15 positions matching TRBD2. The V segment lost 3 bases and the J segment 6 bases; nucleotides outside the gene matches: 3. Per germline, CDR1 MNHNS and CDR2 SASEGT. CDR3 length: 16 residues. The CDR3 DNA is TGTGCCAGCAGTGATCCGGGACTAGCGGGGGGCAATGAGCAGTTCTTC. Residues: CASSDPGLAGGNEQFF.

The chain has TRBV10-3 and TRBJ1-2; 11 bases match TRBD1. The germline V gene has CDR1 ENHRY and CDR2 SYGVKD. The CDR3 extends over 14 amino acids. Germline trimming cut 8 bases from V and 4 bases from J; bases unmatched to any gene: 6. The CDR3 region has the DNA TGTGCCATCGGACAGGGGGCGTCCCTCTATGGCTACACCTTC. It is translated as CAIGQGASLYGYTF.

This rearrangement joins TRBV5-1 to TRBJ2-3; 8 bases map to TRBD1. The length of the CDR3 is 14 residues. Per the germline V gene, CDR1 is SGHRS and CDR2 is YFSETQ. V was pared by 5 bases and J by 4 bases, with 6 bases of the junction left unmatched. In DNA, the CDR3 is TGCGCCAGCAGGCCTCAGGGGGCCTCAGATACGCAGTATTTT. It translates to CASRPQGASDTQYF. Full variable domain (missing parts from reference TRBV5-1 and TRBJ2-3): KAGVTQTPRYLIKTRGQQVTLSCSPISGHRSVSWYQQTPGQGLQFLFEYFSETQRNKGNFPGRFSGRQFSNSRSEMNVSTLELGDSALYLCASRPQGASDTQYFGPGTRLTVL.

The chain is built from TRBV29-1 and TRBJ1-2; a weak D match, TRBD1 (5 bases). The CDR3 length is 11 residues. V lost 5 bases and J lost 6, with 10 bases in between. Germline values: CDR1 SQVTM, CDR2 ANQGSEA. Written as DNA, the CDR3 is TGCAGCGTTCGTATAGGGGATGGCTACACCTTC. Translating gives CSVRIGDGYTF.

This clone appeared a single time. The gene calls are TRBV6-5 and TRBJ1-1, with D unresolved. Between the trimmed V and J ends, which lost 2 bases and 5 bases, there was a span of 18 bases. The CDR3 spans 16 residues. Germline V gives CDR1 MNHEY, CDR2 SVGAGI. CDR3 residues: CASSYLFSVRPTEAFF. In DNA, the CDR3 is TGTGCCAGCAGTTACCTATTCAGCGTCCGCCCAACTGAAGCTTTCTTT.

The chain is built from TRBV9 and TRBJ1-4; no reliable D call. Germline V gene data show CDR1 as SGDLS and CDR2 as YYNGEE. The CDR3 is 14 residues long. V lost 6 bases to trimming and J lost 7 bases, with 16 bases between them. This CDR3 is CASTIGPSGEKLFF. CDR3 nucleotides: TGTGCCAGCACCATTGGTCCAAGTGGTGAAAAACTGTTTTTT.

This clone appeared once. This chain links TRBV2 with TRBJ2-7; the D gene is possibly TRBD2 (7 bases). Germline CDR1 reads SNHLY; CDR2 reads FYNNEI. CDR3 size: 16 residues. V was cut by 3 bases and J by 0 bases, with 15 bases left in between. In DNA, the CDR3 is TGTGCCAGCAGTGACGGGGGGCCGATCTACTCCTACGAGCAGTACTTC. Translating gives CASSDGGPIYSYEQYF.

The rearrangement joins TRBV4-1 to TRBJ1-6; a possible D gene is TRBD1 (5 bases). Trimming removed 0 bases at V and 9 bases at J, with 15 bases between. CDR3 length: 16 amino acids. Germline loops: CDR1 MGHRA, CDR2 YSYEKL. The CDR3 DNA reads TGCGCCAGCAGCCAAGATTCTCAGGGTAGGCGTTCACCCCTCCACTTT. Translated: CASSQDSQGRRSPLHF.

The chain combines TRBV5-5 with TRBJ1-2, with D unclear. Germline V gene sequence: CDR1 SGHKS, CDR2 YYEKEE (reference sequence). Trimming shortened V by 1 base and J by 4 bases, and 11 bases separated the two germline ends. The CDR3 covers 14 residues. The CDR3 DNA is TGTGCCAGCAGCTTGAGTAACAGCCCCTATGGCTACACCTTC. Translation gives CASSLSNSPYGYTF.

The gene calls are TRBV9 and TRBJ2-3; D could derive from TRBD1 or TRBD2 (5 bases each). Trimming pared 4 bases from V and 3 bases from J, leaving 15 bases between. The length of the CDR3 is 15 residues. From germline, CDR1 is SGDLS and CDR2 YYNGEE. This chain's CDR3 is CASSTTGTITDTQYF. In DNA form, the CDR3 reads TGTGCCAGCAGCACTACCGGGACGATTACAGATACGCAGTATTTT.

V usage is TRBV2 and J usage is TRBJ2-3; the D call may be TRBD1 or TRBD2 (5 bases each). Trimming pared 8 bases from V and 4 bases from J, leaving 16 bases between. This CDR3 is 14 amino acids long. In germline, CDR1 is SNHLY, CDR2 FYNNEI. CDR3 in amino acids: CASWGRDDPDTQYF. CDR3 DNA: TGTGCCAGCTGGGGAAGGGACGATCCAGATACGCAGTATTTT.

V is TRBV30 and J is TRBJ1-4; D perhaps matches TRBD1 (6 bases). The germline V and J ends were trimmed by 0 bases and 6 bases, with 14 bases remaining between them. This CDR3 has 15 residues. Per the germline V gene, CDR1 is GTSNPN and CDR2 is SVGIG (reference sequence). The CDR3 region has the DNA TGTGCCTGGAGTGTACAGGGACGAATTGATGAAAAACTGTTTTTT. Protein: CAWSVQGRIDEKLFF. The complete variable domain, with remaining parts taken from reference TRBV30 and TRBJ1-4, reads SQTIHQWPATLVQPVGSPLSLECTVEGTSNPNLYWYRQAAGRGLQLLFYSVGIGQISSEVPQNLSASRPQDRQFILSSKKLLLSDSGFYLCAWSVQGRIDEKLFFGSGTQLSVL.

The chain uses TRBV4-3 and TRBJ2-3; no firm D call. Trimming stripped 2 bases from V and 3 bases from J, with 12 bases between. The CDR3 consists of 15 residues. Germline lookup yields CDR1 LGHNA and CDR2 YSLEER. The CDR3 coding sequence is TGCGCCAGCAGCCAATGGACGGTGGAGACAGATACGCAGTATTTT. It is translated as CASSQWTVETDTQYF.

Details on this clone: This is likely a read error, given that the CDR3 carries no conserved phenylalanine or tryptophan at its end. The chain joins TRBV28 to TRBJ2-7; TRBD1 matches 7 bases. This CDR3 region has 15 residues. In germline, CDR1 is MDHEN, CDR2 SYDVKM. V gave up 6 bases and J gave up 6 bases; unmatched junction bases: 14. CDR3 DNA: TGTGCCAGCAGCCCTCCATCAGGGGGTGGGGGCGAGCAGTACTCC. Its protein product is CASSPPSGGGGEQYS.

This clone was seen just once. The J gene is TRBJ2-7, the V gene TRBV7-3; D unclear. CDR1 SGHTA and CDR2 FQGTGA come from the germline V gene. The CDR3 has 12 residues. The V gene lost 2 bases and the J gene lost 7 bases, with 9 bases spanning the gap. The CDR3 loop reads CASSLDRAEQYF. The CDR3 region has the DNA TGTGCCAGCAGCTTAGATCGGGCGGAGCAGTACTTC. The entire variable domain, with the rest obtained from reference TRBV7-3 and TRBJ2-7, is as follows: GAGVSQTPSNKVTEKGKYVELRCDPISGHTALYWYRQSLGQGPEFLIYFQGTGAADDSGLPNDRFFAVRPEGSVSTLKIQRTERGDSAVYLCASSLDRAEQYFGPGTRLTVT.

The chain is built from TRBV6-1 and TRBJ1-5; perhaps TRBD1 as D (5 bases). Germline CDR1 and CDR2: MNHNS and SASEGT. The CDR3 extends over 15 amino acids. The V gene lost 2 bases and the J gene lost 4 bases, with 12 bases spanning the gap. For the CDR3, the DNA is TGTGCCAGCAGTGAACAGCCAGGGCCGAATCAGCCCCAGCATTTT. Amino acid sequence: CASSEQPGPNQPQHF.

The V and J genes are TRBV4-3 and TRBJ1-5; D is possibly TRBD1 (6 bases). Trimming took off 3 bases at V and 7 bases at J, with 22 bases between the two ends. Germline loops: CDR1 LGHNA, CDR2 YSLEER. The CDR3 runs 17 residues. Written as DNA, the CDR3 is TGCGCCAGCAGCCAGGGGGAAGACGAAACAGGGATCCAGCCCCAGCATTTT. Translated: CASSQGEDETGIQPQHF.